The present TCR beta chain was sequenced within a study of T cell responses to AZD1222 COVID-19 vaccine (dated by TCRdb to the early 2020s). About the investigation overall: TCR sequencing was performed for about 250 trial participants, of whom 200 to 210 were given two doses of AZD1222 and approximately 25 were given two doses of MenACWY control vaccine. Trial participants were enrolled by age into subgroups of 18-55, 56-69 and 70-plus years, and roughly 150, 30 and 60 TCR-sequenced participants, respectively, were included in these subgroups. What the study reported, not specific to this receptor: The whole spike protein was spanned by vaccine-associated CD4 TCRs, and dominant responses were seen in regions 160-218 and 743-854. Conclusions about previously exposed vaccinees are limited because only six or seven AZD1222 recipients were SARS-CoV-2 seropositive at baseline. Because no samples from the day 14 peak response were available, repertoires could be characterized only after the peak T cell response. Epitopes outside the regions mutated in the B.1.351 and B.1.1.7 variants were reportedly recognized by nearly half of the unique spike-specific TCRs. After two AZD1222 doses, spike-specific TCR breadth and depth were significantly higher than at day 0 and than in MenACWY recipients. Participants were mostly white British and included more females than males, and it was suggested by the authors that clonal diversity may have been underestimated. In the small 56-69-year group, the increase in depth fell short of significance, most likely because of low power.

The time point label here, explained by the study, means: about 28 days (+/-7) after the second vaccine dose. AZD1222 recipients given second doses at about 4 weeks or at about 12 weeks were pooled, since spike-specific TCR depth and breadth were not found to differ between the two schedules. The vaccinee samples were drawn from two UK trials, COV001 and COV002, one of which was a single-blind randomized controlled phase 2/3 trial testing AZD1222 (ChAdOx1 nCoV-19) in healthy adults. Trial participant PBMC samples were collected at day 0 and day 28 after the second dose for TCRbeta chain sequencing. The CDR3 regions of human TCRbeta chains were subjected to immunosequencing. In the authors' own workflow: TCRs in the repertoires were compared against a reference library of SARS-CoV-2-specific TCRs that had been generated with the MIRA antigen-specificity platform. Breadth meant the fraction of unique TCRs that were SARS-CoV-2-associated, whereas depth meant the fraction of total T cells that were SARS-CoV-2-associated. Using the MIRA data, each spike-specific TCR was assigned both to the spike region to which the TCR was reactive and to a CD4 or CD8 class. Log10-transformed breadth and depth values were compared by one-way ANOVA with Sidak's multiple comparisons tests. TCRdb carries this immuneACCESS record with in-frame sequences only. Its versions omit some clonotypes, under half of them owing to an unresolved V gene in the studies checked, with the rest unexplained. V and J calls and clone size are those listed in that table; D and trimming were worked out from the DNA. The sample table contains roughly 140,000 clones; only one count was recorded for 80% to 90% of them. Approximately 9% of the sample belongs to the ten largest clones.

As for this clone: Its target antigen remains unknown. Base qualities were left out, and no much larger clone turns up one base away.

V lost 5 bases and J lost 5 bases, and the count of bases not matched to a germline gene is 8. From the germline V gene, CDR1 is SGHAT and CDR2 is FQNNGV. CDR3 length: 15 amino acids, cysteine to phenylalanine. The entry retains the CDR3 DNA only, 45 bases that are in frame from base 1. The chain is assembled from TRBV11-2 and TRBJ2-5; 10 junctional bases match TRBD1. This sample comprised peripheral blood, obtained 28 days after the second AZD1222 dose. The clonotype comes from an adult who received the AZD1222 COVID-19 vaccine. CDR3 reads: CASSTGQGVGETQYF. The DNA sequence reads TGTGCCAGCAGCACCGGACAGGGGGTGGGTGAGACCCAGTACTTC.